The 13 T cell receptor beta chains listed next were all sequenced from one sample in a study of cytomegalovirus exposure and HLA in healthy donors. The data were produced by immunoSEQ multiplex PCR, yet TCRdb's version contains in-frame clones alone and is incomplete. The sample holds 200,000 to 250,000 clones, roughly 88% seen once. Sequenced: PBMCs. These receptors were collected from a woman aged 25-40 years in good health and CMV-seropositive.

This sequence joins TRBV4-1 and TRBJ2-5; no reliable D call. This CDR3 is built from 14 residues. Trimming removed 2 bases at V and 3 bases at J, with 10 bases between. The germline V gene encodes CDR1 MGHRA and CDR2 YSYEKL. The CDR3 DNA is TGCGCCAGCAGCCAAAACGATTTAAAAGAGACCCAGTACTTC. Its translation: CASSQNDLKETQYF.

This clone is a singleton in its sample. Other DNA sequences within the sample encode an identical CDR3. The V and J genes are TRBV7-8 and TRBJ1-5; no clear D gene. The CDR3 sequence is 13 residues long. Trimming took off 5 bases at V and 2 bases at J, with 7 bases between the two ends. Germline V CDR1 and CDR2: SGHVS, FQNEAQ. CDR3 coding DNA: TGTGCCAGCAGCCTCGTGGGCAATCAGCCCCAGCATTTT. Amino acid sequence: CASSLVGNQPQHF. The whole variable domain, filled in from reference TRBV7-8 and TRBJ1-5, reads GAGVSQSPRYKVAKRGQDVALRCDPISGHVSLFWYQQALGQGPEFLTYFQNEAQLDKSGLPSDRFFAERPEGSVSTLKIQRTQQEDSAVYLCASSLVGNQPQHFGDGTRLSIL.

The V gene is TRBV18, the J gene TRBJ1-2, with D perhaps matching TRBD1 (6 bases). From germline, CDR1 is KGHSH and CDR2 LQKENI. This CDR3 region has 15 residues. Between the trimmed V and J ends, which lost 4 bases and 4 bases, there was a span of 16 bases. The CDR3 bases are TGTGCCAGCTCACGCCGGCCAGGGGTAGGCTATGGCTACACCTTC. It encodes CASSRRPGVGYGYTF.

The chain recombines TRBV6-5 with TRBJ1-2, with 8 nucleotides matching TRBD1. J gave up 7 bases and V 0 bases, and 4 bases lay outside the gene matches. CDR1 and CDR2 from the germline V gene are MNHEY and SVGAGI. This CDR3 has 14 amino acids. The CDR3 loop is CASSYSTGQGGYTF. CDR3 sequence (DNA): TGTGCCAGCAGTTACTCGACCGGACAGGGTGGCTACACCTTC.

This clone was detected once. The chain combines TRBV7-2 with TRBJ2-7, with TRBD2 matching 10 bases. V trimming: 6 bases; J trimming: 2 bases; junction bases outside the gene matches: 7. In germline, CDR1 is SGHTA, CDR2 FQGNSA. The CDR3 spans 15 residues. The CDR3 DNA follows: TGTGCCAGCAGGGTAACTAGCGGGAATACCTACGAGCAGTACTTC. Amino acids: CASRVTSGNTYEQYF.

The V call is TRBV2, the J call TRBJ1-2; D unclear. Germline loops: CDR1 SNHLY, CDR2 FYNNEI. The CDR3 has 14 residues. V lost 8 bases and J 4 bases, leaving 17 bases between the germline ends. CDR3 in DNA: TGTGCCAGCGTAGCGGCCGATAACCCCTATGGCTACACCTTC. Protein sequence: CASVAADNPYGYTF.

V usage is TRBV30 and J usage is TRBJ2-7; 12 positions match TRBD1. Germline assignment: CDR1 GTSNPN and CDR2 SVGIG (reference sequence). J was trimmed by 5 bases and V by 3 bases; bases with no gene match: 8. The CDR3 runs 15 residues. The CDR3 bases are TGTGCCTGGAGAAACCCGGGACAGGGGGCCGACGAGCAGTACTTC. This translates into CAWRNPGQGADEQYF.

The rearrangement links TRBV9 to TRBJ1-2, with a tentative D call TRBD1 (6 bases). CDR1 and CDR2 from the germline V gene are SGDLS and YYNGEE. There are 16 residues in the CDR3. V was cut by 0 bases and J by 4 bases, with 16 bases left in between. The CDR3 here is CASSVDEGGFIYGYTF. DNA of the CDR3: TGTGCCAGCAGCGTAGATGAGGGGGGATTTATCTATGGCTACACCTTC.

This chain's CDR3 is CASKKGVPNEKLFF. DNA for the CDR3: TGTGCCAGCAAAAAGGGAGTTCCTAATGAAAAACTGTTTTTT. V is TRBV6-1 and J is TRBJ1-4; no clear D gene. V lost 7 bases and J lost 3, with 12 bases in between. Germline values: CDR1 MNHNS, CDR2 SASEGT. This CDR3 region has 14 residues.

The CDR3 is CASSPSIGQETHFNYGYTF. The CDR3 DNA sequence: TGTGCCAGCAGCCCGAGCATTGGACAGGAGACCCACTTTAACTATGGCTACACCTTC. V is TRBV13 and J is TRBJ1-2; TRBD1 aligns across 7 bases. V was clipped by 5 bases and J by 1 base; unmatched bases: 19. This CDR3 is 19 amino acids long. The germline CDR1 and CDR2 sequences are PRHDT and FYEKMQ (reference sequence).

A note on this clone: The sample has other DNA sequences that encode this CDR3 too. The chain joins TRBV5-1 to TRBJ1-3; possibly TRBD1 for D (5 bases). Trimming stripped 0 bases from V and 4 bases from J, with 8 bases between. This CDR3 contains 14 residues. From germline, CDR1 is SGHRS and CDR2 YFSETQ. CDR3 protein: CASSLGGSGNTIYF. As DNA, the CDR3 is TGCGCCAGCAGCTTGGGGGGGTCCGGAAACACCATATATTTT.

The J gene is TRBJ2-1, the V gene TRBV2; 7 bases are shared with TRBD2. With 1 base clipped from V and 7 bases from J, the junction kept 7 bases outside the gene matches. CDR1 and CDR2 from the germline V gene are SNHLY and FYNNEI. The CDR3 covers 15 residues. CDR3 amino acids: CASSEGTGTMNEQFF. CDR3 sequence (DNA): TGTGCCAGCAGTGAAGGAACCGGGACTATGAATGAGCAGTTCTTC.

This clone was counted a single time. This chain joins TRBV9 and TRBJ2-5; the D is unclear. Germline V gene data show CDR1 as SGDLS and CDR2 as YYNGEE. This CDR3 contains 14 residues. V lost 0 bases, J lost 2 bases, and 8 bases lay in between. The CDR3 nucleotides are TGTGCCAGCAGCGTAGTCGGAACTCAAGAGACCCAGTACTTC. Translated, it gives CASSVVGTQETQYF.